Listed here are 16 T cell receptor beta chains from one sample, sequenced in a study of blood T cell repertoires in COVID-19. TCRdb's table, derived via immunoSEQ multiplex PCR, lists solely in-frame clones and lacks some. This sample has 200,000 to 300,000 clones, with about 85% found just once. Sequencing was carried out using peripheral blood. The receptors here all came from a man in his fifties or sixties with acute or convalescent COVID-19.

This sequence joins TRBV3-1 (or the pseudogene TRBV3-2) and TRBJ1-2; no clear D gene. V shed 1 base and J shed 3 bases, with 15 bases lying between them. CDR1 is LGHDT, CDR2 YNNKEL, per germline (reference sequence). This CDR3 contains 16 residues. The CDR3 nucleotides read TGTGCCAGCAGCCAAGGCACGACCGGGTTACACTATGGCTACACCTTC. It is translated as CASSQGTTGLHYGYTF.

The chain couples TRBV5-1 to TRBJ2-1; D may be TRBD2 (7 bases). V shed 2 bases and J shed 6 bases, with 9 bases lying between them. The CDR3 has 13 residues. Germline CDR1 and CDR2: SGHRS and YFSETQ. The CDR3 DNA reads TGCGCCAGCAGCTTTAGGGGGGGCAATGAGCAGTTCTTC. Its translation is CASSFRGGNEQFF.

The chain employs TRBV28 and TRBJ2-1; TRBD1 aligns across 7 bases. CDR1 MDHEN and CDR2 SYDVKM come from the germline V gene. The CDR3 is 16 amino acids. The V gene end was trimmed by 1 base and the J gene end by 0 bases; junction bases not matched to a gene: 3. The CDR3 here is CASSLSAGGSYNEQFF. For the CDR3, the DNA is TGTGCCAGCAGTTTATCGGCAGGGGGCTCCTACAATGAGCAGTTCTTC.

CDR3 nucleotide sequence: TGCGCCAGCAGGGAGGAGATGAACACTGAAGCTTTCTTT. It translates to CASREEMNTEAFF. This chain joins TRBV10-1 and TRBJ1-1, with D unclear. CDR1 is WNHNN, CDR2 SYGVQD, per germline (reference sequence). The CDR3 sequence is 13 residues long. V lost 6 bases, J lost 0 bases, and 8 bases lay in between.

This chain connects TRBV6-4 to TRBJ2-3; 7 bases match TRBD1. The CDR3 spans 16 residues. Germline assignment: CDR1 MRHNA and CDR2 SNTAGT. With 0 bases clipped from V and 2 bases from J, the junction kept 5 bases outside the gene matches. The CDR3 DNA sequence: TGTGCCAGCAGTGACTCGGGCAGGGGGTACACAGATACGCAGTATTTT. Translating gives CASSDSGRGYTDTQYF.

V usage is TRBV4-2 and J usage is TRBJ2-3, with TRBD2 matching over 11 bases. The junction had 8 bases not matched to a gene; V was cut back by 2 bases and J by 4 bases. Germline loops: CDR1 LGHNA, CDR2 YNFKEQ. The CDR3 is 17 amino acids. The CDR3 DNA is TGTGCCAGCAGCCAACTAACGACTAGCGGGAACCCAGATACGCAGTATTTT. Translation: CASSQLTTSGNPDTQYF.

The V and J genes are TRBV19 and TRBJ2-7, with 7 positions matching TRBD1. The ends lost 4 bases at V and 3 bases at J; junction bases unmatched: 3. Germline CDR1 reads LNHDA; CDR2 reads SQIVND (reference sequence). This CDR3 has 13 amino acids. The DNA for the CDR3 is TGTGCCAGTAGTAAAGGACAGGTCTACGAGCAGTACTTC. Translation: CASSKGQVYEQYF.

The chain employs TRBV19 and TRBJ1-1; D gene uncertain. The CDR3 extends over 12 amino acids. V was pared by 1 base and J by 5 bases, with 5 bases between. Germline CDR1 and CDR2: LNHDA and SQIVND (reference sequence). The CDR3 sequence: CASSIAGTEAFF. The DNA for the CDR3 is TGTGCCAGTAGTATAGCGGGTACTGAAGCTTTCTTT.

The chain uses TRBV5-1 and TRBJ1-1; maybe TRBD1 (6 bases). The V and J ends lost 4 bases and 3 bases respectively, with 13 bases between them. Germline V gene lookup returns CDR1 SGHRS and CDR2 YFSETQ. CDR3 length: 14 amino acids. The CDR3 sequence is CASSRQGRDTEAFF. CDR3 nucleotides: TGCGCCAGCAGCCGTCAGGGGAGGGACACTGAAGCTTTCTTT.

The chain has TRBV19 and TRBJ2-5; 14 positions agree with TRBD2. The CDR3 is 16 amino acids. CDR1 and CDR2 (germline): LNHDA, SQIVND (reference sequence). V gave up 5 bases and J gave up 5 bases; unmatched junction bases: 7. CDR3 residues: CASSLGLAGGGETQYF. CDR3 bases: TGTGCCAGTAGTTTAGGACTAGCGGGGGGCGGGGAGACCCAGTACTTC.

CDR3 coding DNA: TGTGCCAGCAGCGTTACGGGGGGTAGCACAGATACGCAGTATTTT. Its translation is CASSVTGGSTDTQYF. The V call is TRBV9, the J call TRBJ2-3, with TRBD2 matching 7 bases. The V segment lost 2 bases and the J segment 0 bases; nucleotides outside the gene matches: 3. This CDR3 has 15 amino acids. In germline, CDR1 is SGDLS, CDR2 YYNGEE.

This chain uses TRBV19 with TRBJ2-2; 9 bases match TRBD2. The germline CDR1 and CDR2 sequences are LNHDA and SQIVND (reference sequence). The CDR3 extends over 20 amino acids. V trimming: 1 base; J trimming: 0 bases; junction bases outside the gene matches: 12. The CDR3: CASSIGFRLAEGTNTGELFF. The CDR3 bases are TGTGCCAGTAGTATAGGCTTCCGACTAGCGGAGGGGACGAACACCGGGGAGCTGTTTTTT.

The J gene is TRBJ2-1, the V gene TRBV11-1; TRBD1 aligns across 7 bases. With V trimmed by 4 bases and J by 7 bases, 1 base remained unmatched. Germline CDR1 SGHAT, CDR2 FQDESV (reference sequence). The CDR3 totals 12 residues. As DNA, the CDR3 is TGTGCCAGCAGCTCACAGGGGAATGAGCAGTTCTTC. Encoded protein: CASSSQGNEQFF.

The V gene is TRBV6-5, the J gene TRBJ2-7; TRBD1 matches at 7 bases. CDR3 length equals 14 residues. V was clipped by 6 bases and J by 2 bases; unmatched bases: 7. Germline loops: CDR1 MNHEY, CDR2 SVGAGI. The CDR3 DNA reads as TGTGCCAGCAGGGCGGACAGGCCGCCCTACGAGCAGTACTTC. This gives the protein CASRADRPPYEQYF.

The chain recombines TRBV28 with TRBJ2-1; TRBD2 matches 12 bases. CDR1 and CDR2 (germline): MDHEN, SYDVKM. V gave up 5 bases and J gave up 8 bases; unmatched junction bases: 10. This CDR3 has 16 amino acids. The CDR3 sequence is CASSTTPSSGRDEQFF. The CDR3 nucleotides are TGTGCCAGCAGTACCACCCCGTCTAGCGGGAGGGATGAGCAGTTCTTC.

The V and J genes are TRBV2 and TRBJ2-2; no reliable D call. The CDR3 totals 13 residues. The V end was cut by 4 bases, the J end by 6 bases, with 9 bases between. Germline V gene data show CDR1 as SNHLY and CDR2 as FYNNEI. For the CDR3, the DNA is TGTGCCAGCAGTGGAGTACTCGCCGGGGAGCTGTTTTTT. It yields the protein CASSGVLAGELFF.